The present entry profiles one T cell receptor (beta chain) with its context. What this receptor recognizes is not known. No much larger clonotype is one base removed from it; base qualities were not supplied. Library prep was done by the immunoSEQ multiplex PCR assay. Imported from immuneACCESS, the table was reduced by TCRdb to in-frame sequences with V and J called. These copies leave out some clones; in studies compared against another copy, an unresolved V gene accounts for under half, and the cause of the remainder is not known. The sample includes 150,000 or so clones, with over 85% observed a single time. Of the sample, 8.5% is held by the ten largest clones. The sample comes from a study of control samples from healthy donors and cancer patients (dated by TCRdb to between 2020 and 2021). The germline V gene provides CDR1 SGDLS and CDR2 YYNGEE. V and J are trimmed by 3 bases and 6 bases, and the gene matches miss 7 bases of the junction. The CDR3 holds 15 amino acids from the cysteine to the phenylalanine. CDR3 DNA is the only sequence kept; it has 45 bases, read in frame from the first base.

The chain joins TRBV9 to TRBJ2-2, with 8 central nucleotides matching TRBD1. The sequence came from a woman aged 40 to 50 in good health. Material for sequencing was blood. The CDR3 protein: CASSAGTGSSGELFF. The bases read TGTGCCAGCAGCGCTGGGACAGGTTCATCCGGGGAGCTGTTTTTT. Where the CDR3 stops, the reference TRBV9 and TRBJ2-2 genes take over; the full variable domain is DSGVTQTPKHLITATGQRVTLRCSPRSGDLSVYWYQQSLDQGLQFLIQYYNGEERAKGNILERFSAQQFPDLHSELNLSSLELGDSALYFCASSAGTGSSGELFFGEGSRLTVL.